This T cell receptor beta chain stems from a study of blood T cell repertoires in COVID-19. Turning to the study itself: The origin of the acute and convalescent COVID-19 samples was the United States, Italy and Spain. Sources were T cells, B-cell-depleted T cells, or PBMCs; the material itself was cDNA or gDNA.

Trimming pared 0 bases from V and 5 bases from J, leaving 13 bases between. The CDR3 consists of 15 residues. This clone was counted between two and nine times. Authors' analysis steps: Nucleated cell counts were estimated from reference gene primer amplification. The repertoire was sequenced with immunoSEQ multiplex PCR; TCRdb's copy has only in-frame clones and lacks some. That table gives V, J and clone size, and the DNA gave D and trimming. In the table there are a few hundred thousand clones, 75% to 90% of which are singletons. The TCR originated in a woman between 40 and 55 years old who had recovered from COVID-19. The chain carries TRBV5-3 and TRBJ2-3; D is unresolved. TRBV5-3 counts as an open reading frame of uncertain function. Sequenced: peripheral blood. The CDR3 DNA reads TGTGCCAGAAGCTTGGCCGTTCTAGATATAGATACGCAGTATTTT. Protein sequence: CARSLAVLDIDTQYF.